The 32 T cell receptor beta chains given below trace back to one sample, sequenced in a study of cytomegalovirus exposure and HLA in healthy donors. PCR was performed using 60 Vbeta and 13 Jbeta primers. Method: immunoSEQ multiplex PCR; TCRdb's copy keeps in-frame clones and lacks some. The sample has some 200,000 clones, 75% to 85% seen once. What was sequenced was PBMCs. The receptors originated from a woman in her thirties or forties in good health and CMV-seronegative.

This clone was detected a few times. The chain recombines TRBV5-1 with TRBJ2-3; 15 nucleotides align to TRBD2. The CDR3 has 16 amino acids. V shed 3 bases, J shed 5 bases, and the junction held 4 bases outside the gene matches. Germline CDR1 is SGHRS and CDR2 is YFSETQ. The chain's CDR3 is CASSSGLAGGIDTQYF. The CDR3 DNA follows: TGCGCCAGCAGCTCGGGACTAGCGGGAGGAATAGATACGCAGTATTTT.

The V gene is TRBV11-2, the J gene TRBJ2-7; D gene uncertain. V lost 4 bases, J lost 5 bases, and 6 bases lay in between. Germline lookup yields CDR1 SGHAT and CDR2 FQNNGV. The CDR3 sequence is 11 residues long. The CDR3 DNA is TGTGCCAGCAGCTCATACAACGAGCAGTACTTC. The encoded protein is CASSSYNEQYF. Drawing the rest from reference TRBV11-2 and TRBJ2-7, the complete variable domain is EAGVAQSPRYKIIEKRQSVAFWCNPISGHATLYWYQQILGQGPKLLIQFQNNGVVDDSQLPKDRFSAERLKGVDSTLKIQPAKLEDSAVYLCASSSYNEQYFGPGTRLTVT.

This clone was recorded a few times. The rearrangement links TRBV27 to TRBJ2-2; D not resolved. The CDR3 sequence is 12 residues long. V was shortened by 6 bases and J by 6 bases, with 8 bases between the two germline ends. Germline CDR1 is MNHEY and CDR2 is SMNVEV (reference sequence). The CDR3 loop reads CASSRAPGELFF. For the CDR3, the DNA is TGTGCCAGCAGCCGCGCCCCCGGGGAGCTGTTTTTT.

As concerns this clone: An end of the junction does not agree with germline; a read error may underlie this. The CDR3 DNA reads TGTGCCACCAGCCGCAGGGGTAACGATGGCTACACCTTC. This encodes CATSRRGNDGYTF. The chain combines TRBV15 with TRBJ1-2; a possible D gene is TRBD1 (6 bases). The CDR3 spans 13 residues. The germline V gene has CDR1 LNHNV and CDR2 YYDKDF (reference sequence).

In its sample, this clone was seen a few times. This sequence joins TRBV5-4 and TRBJ2-2; no definite D call. Looked up from germline, CDR1 is SGHNT and CDR2 is YYREEE (reference sequence). V lost 4 bases and J lost 3, with 13 bases in between. The CDR3 length is 15 residues. This CDR3 reads CASSPSSYYTGELFF. The CDR3 region has the DNA TGTGCCAGCAGCCCTTCTAGTTACTACACCGGGGAGCTGTTTTTT.

The J gene is TRBJ2-3, the V gene TRBV21-1; the D call of TRBD2 is as the table states it, not checked on the DNA. TRBV21-1 corresponds to a pseudogene. This CDR3 has 18 residues. CDR3 amino acids: CASSDAGTSGQSTDTQYF. The CDR3 DNA reads as TGTGCCAGCAGCGACGCCGGGACTAGCGGGCAATCCACAGATACGCAGTATTTT.

This rearrangement joins TRBV11-2 to TRBJ2-7, with D perhaps TRBD2 (5 bases). V was cut by 4 bases and J by 2 bases, with 15 bases left in between. Germline V gives CDR1 SGHAT, CDR2 FQNNGV. The CDR3 is made up of 15 amino acids. CDR3: CASSSPPDGTYEQYF. For the CDR3, the DNA is TGTGCCAGCAGCTCACCTCCAGACGGGACCTACGAGCAGTACTTC.

This chain connects TRBV7-9 to TRBJ2-7; TRBD1 matches 10 bases. Germline CDR1 is SEHNR and CDR2 is FQNEAQ (reference sequence). V dropped 4 bases and J dropped 0; count of bases not matched to a gene: 9. The CDR3 has 17 amino acids. For the CDR3, the DNA is TGTGCCAGCAGCTCCAACCGGGACAGGGGCCCCTCCTACGAGCAGTACTTC. It codes for CASSSNRDRGPSYEQYF.

V and J are TRBV19 and TRBJ1-1; D is uncertain. Germline CDR1 and CDR2: LNHDA and SQIVND (reference sequence). There are 15 residues in the CDR3. The V gene lost 5 bases and the J gene lost 3 bases, with 16 bases spanning the gap. The CDR3 DNA follows: TGTGCCAGTAGTCTCAAGCGATTATGGGACACTGAAGCTTTCTTT. Its translation is CASSLKRLWDTEAFF.

V and J are TRBV7-6 and TRBJ2-7, with 7 bases that match TRBD1. The trim removed 3 bases at V and 2 bases at J, leaving 4 bases unmatched. The CDR3 extends over 14 amino acids. Germline CDR1 is SGHVS and CDR2 is FNYEAQ. CDR3 in amino acids: CASSLGQQTYEQYF. The DNA of the CDR3 is TGTGCCAGCAGCTTGGGACAGCAGACCTACGAGCAGTACTTC.

The chain recombines TRBV13 with TRBJ1-6; 8 bases align to TRBD1. CDR1 is PRHDT, CDR2 FYEKMQ, per germline (reference sequence). V shed 3 bases and J 8 bases; nucleotides not matched to a gene: 6. The CDR3 is 15 amino acids. In DNA, the CDR3 is TGTGCCAGCAGCTTGACCGGGACAGGATATTCACCCCTCCACTTT. Encoded protein: CASSLTGTGYSPLHF.

The chain joins TRBV30 to TRBJ1-1, with unresolved D. The length of the CDR3 is 12 residues. Trimming stripped 5 bases from V and 4 bases from J, with 11 bases between. Germline CDR1 GTSNPN, CDR2 SVGIG (reference sequence). The CDR3 nucleotides read TGTGCCTGGGGAAGAGCGGGCACTGAAGCTTTCTTT. Amino acids: CAWGRAGTEAFF.

The rearrangement uses TRBV6-1 and TRBJ2-5, with a possible D match to TRBD1 (5 bases). This CDR3 is built from 11 residues. Trimming shortened V by 5 bases and J by 5 bases, and 6 bases separated the two germline ends. CDR1 is MNHNS, CDR2 SASEGT, per germline. CDR3 bases: TGTGCCAGCAGTAGACAGGAGACCCAGTACTTC. Translation gives CASSRQETQYF.

V gene TRBV5-1 combines with J gene TRBJ1-1; D is possibly TRBD1 (5 bases). The CDR3 extends over 15 amino acids. Germline V gene data show CDR1 as SGHRS and CDR2 as YFSETQ. Trimming removed 4 bases from V and 3 bases from J, with 16 bases in between. The CDR3 sequence is CASSAGLGLDTEAFF. The CDR3 DNA follows: TGCGCCAGCAGCGCCGGACTGGGACTCGACACTGAAGCTTTCTTT.

The chain couples TRBV29-1 to TRBJ2-1, with 11 bases lining up with TRBD2. The V gene's germline CDR1 is SQVTM and CDR2 ANQGSEA. V shed 3 bases, J shed 0 bases, and the junction held 16 bases outside the gene matches. This CDR3 is 20 amino acids long. DNA of the CDR3: TGCAGCGTTGATACTAGCGGGAGTCCTTTATCAATAAGCTCCTACAATGAGCAGTTCTTC. Translating gives CSVDTSGSPLSISSYNEQFF.

V usage is TRBV7-9 and J usage is TRBJ2-7, with D possibly TRBD2 on 5 matching bases. Germline CDR1 reads SEHNR; CDR2 reads FQNEAQ (reference sequence). V was cut by 5 bases and J by 10 bases, with 12 bases left in between. The CDR3 covers 11 residues. The CDR3 DNA follows: TGTGCCAGCAGCCTACTAGGAGGACAGTACTTC. The encoded protein is CASSLLGGQYF. Full variable domain (outside the CDR3, taken from reference TRBV7-9 and TRBJ2-7): DTGVSQNPRHKITKRGQNVTFRCDPISEHNRLYWYRQTLGQGPEFLTYFQNEAQLEKSRLLSDRFSAERPKGSFSTLEIQRTEQGDSAMYLCASSLLGGQYFGPGTRLTVT.

In this sample, this clone turned up once. The rearrangement links TRBV27 to TRBJ2-1; D call uncertain. CDR1 and CDR2 (germline): MNHEY, SMNVEV (reference sequence). The CDR3 extends over 14 amino acids. Trimming stripped 5 bases from V and 1 base from J, with 9 bases between. The CDR3 nucleotides are TGTGCCAGCAGTCTAAGGAGTTCCTACAATGAGCAGTTCTTC. Protein product: CASSLRSSYNEQFF.

The chain links TRBV5-1 to TRBJ1-4, with D perhaps matching TRBD1 (5 bases). Trimming took 1 base from V and 2 from J, leaving 9 bases between them. The CDR3 has 15 amino acids. From germline, CDR1 is SGHRS and CDR2 YFSETQ. Here the CDR3 reads CASSLPGGTNEKLFF. The CDR3 bases are TGCGCCAGCAGCTTGCCCGGGGGGACTAATGAAAAACTGTTTTTT.

In regard to this clone: Germline is not matched at one junction end, which may reflect a read error. The gene calls are TRBV5-1 and TRBJ2-3; TRBD2 might be the D (7 bases). The CDR3 covers 18 residues. The germline CDR1 and CDR2 sequences are SGHRS and YFSETQ. The CDR3 DNA is TGCGCCAGCAGCCCCGGGGGGCAGGGCTGGACCATTTTACCAACGCTGTATTTT. Translated, it gives CASSPGGQGWTILPTLYF.

The chain combines TRBV13 with TRBJ2-2, with a possible D match to TRBD2 (7 bases). The CDR3 covers 13 residues. The germline V and J ends were trimmed by 5 bases and 9 bases, with 13 bases remaining between them. The germline gives CDR1 PRHDT, CDR2 FYEKMQ (reference sequence). The CDR3 bases are TGTGCCAGCAGCAAAGGGGGGGTCAGGGAGCTGTTTTTT. It specifies CASSKGGVRELFF.

The genes are TRBV28 and TRBJ2-3; 8 bases map to TRBD1. The germline V gene has CDR1 MDHEN and CDR2 SYDVKM. V trimming: 4 bases; J trimming: 0 bases; junction bases outside the gene matches: 3. The CDR3 is made up of 15 amino acids. The CDR3 here is CASSSGQASTDTQYF. The CDR3 coding sequence is TGTGCCAGCAGTTCGGGACAGGCCAGCACAGATACGCAGTATTTT.

J is TRBJ2-7 and V is TRBV29-1, with D uncertain. Germline lookup yields CDR1 SQVTM and CDR2 ANQGSEA. V was pared by 6 bases and J by 0 bases, with 9 bases between. The CDR3 has 12 residues. The CDR3 DNA follows: TGCAGCGTGGCGGAGAGCTCCTACGAGCAGTACTTC. Its translation is CSVAESSYEQYF.

This chain joins TRBV18 and TRBJ1-1; D is uncertain. This CDR3 comprises 14 residues. The germline gives CDR1 KGHSH, CDR2 LQKENI. The V gene lost 3 bases and the J gene lost 4 bases, with 12 bases spanning the gap. The CDR3 spells CASSPQDRGTEAFF. The CDR3 DNA follows: TGTGCCAGCTCACCTCAGGACCGGGGCACTGAAGCTTTCTTT. Variable domain in full (rest from reference TRBV18 and TRBJ1-1): NAGVMQNPRHLVRRRGQEARLRCSPMKGHSHVYWYRQLPEEGLKFMVYLQKENIIDESGMPKERFSAEFPKEGPSILRIQQVVRGDSAAYFCASSPQDRGTEAFFGQGTRLTVV.

This chain links TRBV5-6 with TRBJ1-3, with 7 bases matching TRBD1. The CDR3 runs 17 residues. Unmatched junction bases numbered 13, after V lost 4 bases and J lost 3 bases. CDR1 is SGHDT and CDR2 is YYEEEE in the germline V gene. The CDR3, as DNA: TGTGCCAGCAGCACAGCGAGACAGGGATTGTATGGAAACACCATATATTTT. It specifies CASSTARQGLYGNTIYF. The variable domain in full, with the rest retrieved from reference TRBV5-6 and TRBJ1-3, is DAGVTQSPTHLIKTRGQQVTLRCSPKSGHDTVSWYQQALGQGPQFIFQYYEEEERQRGNFPDRFSGHQFPNYSSELNVNALLLGDSALYLCASSTARQGLYGNTIYFGEGSWLTVV.

This rearrangement joins TRBV19 to TRBJ2-5; 7 positions agree with TRBD1. The ends lost 5 bases at V and 0 bases at J; junction bases unmatched: 12. CDR1 LNHDA and CDR2 SQIVND come from the germline V gene (reference sequence). The CDR3 has 17 amino acids. The DNA of the CDR3 is TGTGCCAGTAGTGGGGACAGAAGGACAAAGTACCAAGAGACCCAGTACTTC. Protein: CASSGDRRTKYQETQYF.

This clone appeared a single time. The chain employs TRBV7-3 and TRBJ2-7; 9 bases match TRBD2. Losses at the gene ends were 5 bases for V and 3 bases for J; bases not matched to a gene: 11. CDR1 and CDR2 from the germline V gene are SGHTA and FQGTGA. The CDR3 totals 16 residues. In nucleotides, the CDR3 is TGTGCCAGCAGCCTGACCCCGACTAGCGGTGGCTACGAGCAGTACTTC. Amino acids: CASSLTPTSGGYEQYF.

The CDR3 sequence is CASSFYSGFSYEQYF. Written as DNA, the CDR3 is TGTGCCAGCAGCTTTTATAGCGGGTTTTCCTACGAGCAGTACTTC. The gene calls are TRBV11-2 and TRBJ2-7; TRBD2 matches at 7 bases. Trimming at V came to 3 bases and at J to 1 base, leaving 6 bases not matched to a gene. The CDR3 extends over 15 amino acids. Germline V gives CDR1 SGHAT, CDR2 FQNNGV.

This sequence joins TRBV27 and TRBJ2-1; D is unclear. V dropped 6 bases and J dropped 4 bases, with 25 bases sitting between them. The CDR3 has 18 residues. The germline V gene has CDR1 MNHEY and CDR2 SMNVEV (reference sequence). This CDR3 reads CASSPLYFGLQAYNEQFF. The CDR3 region has the DNA TGTGCCAGCAGCCCCCTATACTTCGGGTTACAAGCTTACAATGAGCAGTTCTTC.

This chain connects TRBV7-3 to TRBJ2-3; 7 bases fit TRBD1. The CDR3 has 13 residues. The V and J ends lost 5 bases and 6 bases, in that order; junction bases with no gene match: 5. Germline V CDR1 and CDR2: SGHTA, FQGTGA. CDR3 sequence reads: CASSRQGTDTQYF. CDR3 bases: TGTGCCAGCAGCCGACAGGGTACCGATACGCAGTATTTT.

The chain links TRBV27 to TRBJ2-4, with a possible D match to TRBD1 (6 bases). V lost 4 bases, J lost 0 bases, and 13 bases lay in between. Per germline, CDR1 MNHEY and CDR2 SMNVEV (reference sequence). The CDR3 has 16 residues. The CDR3 here is CASSSIPGVAKNIQYF. In DNA form, the CDR3 reads TGTGCCAGCAGTTCAATCCCAGGGGTAGCCAAAAACATTCAGTACTTC.

In regard to this clone: The same CDR3 can be traced to other DNA sequences in this sample. This chain uses TRBV7-3 with TRBJ2-5, with 10 positions matching TRBD2. Looked up from germline, CDR1 is SGHTA and CDR2 is FQGTGA. Trimming removed 4 bases from V and 4 bases from J; junction bases left unmatched: 3. The CDR3 consists of 14 residues. The CDR3 reads CASSSSGRGETQYF. The DNA for the CDR3 is TGTGCCAGCAGCTCCAGCGGGAGGGGAGAGACCCAGTACTTC. The whole variable domain, filled in from reference TRBV7-3 and TRBJ2-5, reads GAGVSQTPSNKVTEKGKYVELRCDPISGHTALYWYRQSLGQGPEFLIYFQGTGAADDSGLPNDRFFAVRPEGSVSTLKIQRTERGDSAVYLCASSSSGRGETQYFGPGTRLLVL.

This clone has a single count. The gene calls are TRBV6-1 and TRBJ2-5, with 9 bases lining up with TRBD1. The ends lost 5 bases at V and 5 bases at J; junction bases unmatched: 6. The CDR3 is made up of 14 amino acids. CDR1 is MNHNS, CDR2 SASEGT, per germline. The CDR3 reads CASSQDRGYETQYF. As DNA, the CDR3 is TGTGCCAGCAGTCAGGACAGGGGTTACGAGACCCAGTACTTC.